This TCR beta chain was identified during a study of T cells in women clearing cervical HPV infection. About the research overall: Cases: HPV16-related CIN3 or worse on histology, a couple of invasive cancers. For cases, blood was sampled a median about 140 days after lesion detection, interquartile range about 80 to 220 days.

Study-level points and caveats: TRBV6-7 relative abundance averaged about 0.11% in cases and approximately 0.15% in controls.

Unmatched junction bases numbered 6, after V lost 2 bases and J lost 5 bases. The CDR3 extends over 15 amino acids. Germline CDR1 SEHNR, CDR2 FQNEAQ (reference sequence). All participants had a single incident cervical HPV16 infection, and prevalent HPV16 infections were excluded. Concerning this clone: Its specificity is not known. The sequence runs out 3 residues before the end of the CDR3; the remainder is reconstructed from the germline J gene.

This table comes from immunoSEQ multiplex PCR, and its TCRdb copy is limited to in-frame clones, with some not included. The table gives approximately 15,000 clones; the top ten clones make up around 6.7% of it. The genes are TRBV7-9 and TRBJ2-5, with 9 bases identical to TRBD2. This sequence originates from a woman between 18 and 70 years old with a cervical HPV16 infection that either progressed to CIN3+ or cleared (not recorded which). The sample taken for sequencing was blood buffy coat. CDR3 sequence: CASSLLAGTGETQYF. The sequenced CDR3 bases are TGTGCCAGCAGCTTACTAGCGGGGACGGGGGAGACC.